A selection of T cell receptor beta chains follows, all from one sample in a study of beta chain features in type 1 diabetes. Profiling relied on immunoSEQ multiplex PCR, and the TCRdb table lists in-frame clones only, not all of them. Of a few hundred thousand clones in the sample, roughly 13% were seen once. The source material was naive CD4+ T cells from blood. The receptors originated from a woman younger than 35 with type 1 diabetes. Both conserved end residues are part of each CDR3. A D gene is named only where the DNA matches it firmly. Only part of the rows carry a size: once, few, many, or a class if the clone is expanded.

cdr3_aa cdr3_nt clone_size j_call v_call cdr3_length d_call
CASSTSVGEQFF TGTGCCAGCAGTACTAGTGTGGGTGAGCAGTTCTTC - TRBJ2-1 TRBV6-6 12 -
CATSRDARNEQFF TGTGCCACCAGCAGAGATGCGCGGAATGAGCAGTTCTTC few TRBJ2-1 TRBV15 13 -
CASSLPSRYEQYF TGTGCCAGCAGCCTCCCGTCCCGCTACGAGCAGTACTTC few TRBJ2-7 TRBV7-2 13 -
CASSSQGGGEKLFF TGTGCCAGCAGCTCGCAGGGGGGCGGTGAAAAACTGTTTTTT - TRBJ1-4 TRBV6-6 14 TRBD1
CASSGGTRYNEQFF TGTGCCAGCAGCGGCGGGACTAGATACAATGAGCAGTTCTTC - TRBJ2-1 TRBV9 14 TRBD2
CAWSPLPKVKSSYEQYF TGTGCCTGGAGTCCCCTCCCTAAAGTGAAAAGCTCCTACGAGCAGTACTTC few TRBJ2-7 TRBV30 17 -
CASSKGTSGSNEQFF TGTGCCAGCAGTAAGGGGACTAGCGGGAGCAATGAGCAGTTCTTC few TRBJ2-1 TRBV28 15 TRBD2
CASSQQENTEAFF TGCGCCAGCAGCCAACAGGAGAACACTGAAGCTTTCTTT - TRBJ1-1 TRBV5-1 13 -
CASSPRTSGTSEQFF TGTGCCAGCAGCCCCCGGACTAGCGGGACATCTGAGCAGTTCTTC few TRBJ2-1 TRBV6-5 15 TRBD2
CASSSPTGGGYTF TGTGCCAGCAGCTCCCCAACAGGGGGCGGCTACACCTTC - TRBJ1-2 TRBV7-2 13 TRBD1
CASGTTGTDGTGANVLTF TGTGCTAGTGGTACGACCGGGACAGATGGAACCGGGGCCAACGTCCTGACTTTC - TRBJ2-6 TRBV12-5 18 TRBD1
CATQDSAPRGYTF TGTGCCACGCAAGATAGCGCCCCTAGGGGCTACACCTTC few TRBJ1-2 TRBV28 13 -
CASSLEVGGMYEQYF TGTGCCAGCAGCTTAGAAGTAGGGGGCATGTACGAGCAGTACTTC few TRBJ2-7 TRBV11-2 15 TRBD1
CASSQVLAGADTQYF TGCGCCAGCAGCCAAGTGCTAGCGGGTGCGGATACGCAGTATTTT few TRBJ2-3 TRBV4-3 15 TRBD2
CASSSQTGEETQYF TGTGCCAGCAGCTCTCAGACAGGGGAGGAGACCCAGTACTTC few TRBJ2-5 TRBV7-2 14 TRBD1
CASSPTWSEYYGYTF TGTGCCAGCTCACCTACATGGTCAGAATACTATGGCTACACCTTC few TRBJ1-2 TRBV18 15 -
CASSLDGRDF TGTGCCAGCAGCTTAGATGGTCGGGACTTC few TRBJ2-7 TRBV7-9 10 -
CASSIRGLAGGDEQFF TGTGCCAGTAGTATCAGGGGGCTAGCGGGGGGAGATGAGCAGTTCTTC few TRBJ2-1 TRBV19 16 TRBD2
CASSSLQDTEAFF TGTGCCAGCAGCAGTTTACAGGACACTGAAGCTTTCTTT - TRBJ1-1 TRBV7-9 13 -
CASTPASGRYEQYF TGTGCCAGCACACCGGCTAGCGGGAGATACGAGCAGTACTTC - TRBJ2-7 TRBV7-9 14 TRBD2
CASSPTGGAEAFF TGTGCCAGCAGTCCAACAGGCGGGGCTGAAGCTTTCTTT - TRBJ1-1 TRBV6-5 13 -
CASSQEWGASYEQYF TGCGCCAGCAGCCAGGAATGGGGCGCCTCCTACGAGCAGTACTTC - TRBJ2-7 TRBV4-1 15 -
CASRGRRITDTQYF TGCGCCAGCAGGGGGCGCAGAATCACAGATACGCAGTATTTT - TRBJ2-3 TRBV4-1 14 -
CASSPGNRETQYF TGTGCCAGCAGCCCAGGGAATCGAGAGACCCAGTACTTC few TRBJ2-5 TRBV6-6 13 -
CASSLAVGTVQETQYF TGTGCCAGCAGCTTAGCGGTGGGGACTGTCCAAGAGACCCAGTACTTC few TRBJ2-5 TRBV7-2 16 -
CASSMRSTVTGVANYGYTF TGTGCCAGCAGTATGAGGTCTACGGTCACAGGTGTAGCTAACTATGGCTACACCTTC few TRBJ1-2 TRBV27 19 -
CASRADAGGTEAFF TGTGCCAGCAGAGCAGACGCCGGGGGCACTGAAGCTTTCTTT - TRBJ1-1 TRBV6-4 14 -
CSASEGVEQYF TGCAGTGCTAGTGAGGGGGTAGAGCAGTACTTC few TRBJ2-7 TRBV20-1 11 -
CAWNREWGYTF TGTGCCTGGAACAGGGAATGGGGCTACACCTTC - TRBJ1-2 TRBV30 11 -
CASWPGQRYNEQFF TGTGCCAGCTGGCCGGGACAGAGATACAATGAGCAGTTCTTC few TRBJ2-1 TRBV5-4 14 TRBD1
CASRFNRGSPEAFF TGCGCCAGCAGGTTCAACAGGGGATCGCCTGAAGCTTTCTTT few TRBJ1-1 TRBV4-3 14 TRBD1
CASRGLQETQYF TGTGCCAGCAGGGGACTACAAGAGACCCAGTACTTC - TRBJ2-5 TRBV2 12 TRBD2
CASSQDVGVQETQYF TGCGCCAGCAGCCAAGATGTAGGGGTCCAAGAGACCCAGTACTTC few TRBJ2-5 TRBV4-1 15 -
CASSALSGVTTGELFF TGTGCCAGCAGCGCACTCAGCGGGGTAACCACCGGGGAGCTGTTTTTT - TRBJ2-2 TRBV7-2 16 TRBD2
CASSEWPGGAGGELFF TGTGCCAGCAGTGAATGGCCGGGGGGCGCTGGCGGGGAGCTGTTTTTT - TRBJ2-2 TRBV2 16 -
CASSVGGQAELFF TGTGCCAGCAGCGTAGGGGGACAGGCGGAGCTGTTTTTT - TRBJ2-2 TRBV9 13 TRBD1
CASIKGGSYNEQFF TGTGCCAGCATTAAAGGCGGCTCCTACAATGAGCAGTTCTTC - TRBJ2-1 TRBV7-9 14 -
CASSLFSGEQYF TGTGCCAGCAGCTTATTCTCCGGCGAGCAGTACTTC - TRBJ2-7 TRBV7-2 12 -
CASRPKRAPYEQYF TGTGCCAGCAGACCTAAGCGGGCTCCCTACGAGCAGTACTTC - TRBJ2-7 TRBV7-2 14 -
CASSRRGKTSGGVLGGELFF TGCGCCAGCAGCAGAAGAGGGAAGACTAGCGGAGGCGTCTTAGGCGGGGAGCTGTTTTTT - TRBJ2-2 TRBV5-1 20 TRBD2
CASSLQGRETQYF TGTGCCAGCAGCCTACAGGGCCGAGAGACCCAGTACTTC few TRBJ2-5 TRBV6-6 13 -
CASSLQKSQRRPVYEQYF TGCGCCAGCAGCCTACAAAAATCCCAGCGGCGGCCCGTCTACGAGCAGTACTTC - TRBJ2-7 TRBV4-3 18 -
CSVGGGRGENIQYF TGCAGCGTTGGTGGCGGGAGGGGCGAAAACATTCAGTACTTC - TRBJ2-4 TRBV29-1 14 TRBD2
CASSLVWSENTEAFF TGTGCCAGCAGCTTGGTATGGTCAGAGAACACTGAAGCTTTCTTT few TRBJ1-1 TRBV5-6 15 -